This is a list of T cell receptor beta chains from one sample in a study of blood T cell repertoires in COVID-19. Method: immunoSEQ multiplex PCR; TCRdb's copy keeps in-frame clones and lacks some. The repertoire holds 150,000 to 200,000 clones, roughly nine tenths seen once, with about 3.9% in the top ten. The sequencing input was peripheral blood. These receptors all stem from a woman in her 70s with acute or convalescent COVID-19. CDR3s include the opening cysteine and the closing phenylalanine or tryptophan. The D gene is left open where the match is weak. Not every row has a clone size; where given, it reads once, few, many or a size class.

v_gene	abundance	j_gene	d_gene	CDR3aa	CDR3nt
TRBV6-5	-	TRBJ2-7	-	CASSSTGTPYEQYF	TGTGCCAGCAGTTCTACCGGGACTCCCTACGAGCAGTACTTC
TRBV6-1	few	TRBJ1-1	-	CASSERVVTEAFF	TGTGCCAGCAGTGAACGAGTGGTCACTGAAGCTTTCTTT
TRBV11-2	-	TRBJ1-4	TRBD1	CASSFGTGVNEKLFF	TGTGCCAGCAGCTTCGGGACAGGGGTGAATGAAAAACTGTTTTTT
TRBV19	-	TRBJ1-3	TRBD1	CASSVRGPGNTIYF	TGTGCCAGTAGTGTCAGGGGGCCCGGAAACACCATATATTTT
TRBV14	-	TRBJ2-2	TRBD2	CASSQMSGRAGLLGTGELFF	TGTGCCAGCAGCCAGATGAGCGGGAGGGCCGGGCTGCTGGGAACCGGGGAGCTGTTTTTT
TRBV24-1	-	TRBJ1-2	-	CATSDPPGRGGYGYTF	TGTGCCACCAGTGATCCCCCCGGGCGGGGGGGCTATGGCTACACCTTC
TRBV4-3	-	TRBJ2-1	TRBD2	CASSQDASGGQFF	TGCGCCAGCAGCCAAGACGCCAGCGGGGGGCAGTTCTTC
TRBV18	-	TRBJ2-6	-	CASSRKNPGAGANVLTF	TGTGCCAGCTCACGAAAAAATCCAGGGGCTGGGGCCAACGTCCTGACTTTC
TRBV10-3	-	TRBJ2-3	TRBD1	CAITGTGMTDTQYF	TGTGCCATCACCGGGACAGGAATGACAGATACGCAGTATTTT
TRBV7-9	-	TRBJ2-2	TRBD1	CASSLRGQTANTGELFF	TGTGCCAGCAGCTTAAGGGGACAGACAGCGAACACCGGGGAGCTGTTTTTT